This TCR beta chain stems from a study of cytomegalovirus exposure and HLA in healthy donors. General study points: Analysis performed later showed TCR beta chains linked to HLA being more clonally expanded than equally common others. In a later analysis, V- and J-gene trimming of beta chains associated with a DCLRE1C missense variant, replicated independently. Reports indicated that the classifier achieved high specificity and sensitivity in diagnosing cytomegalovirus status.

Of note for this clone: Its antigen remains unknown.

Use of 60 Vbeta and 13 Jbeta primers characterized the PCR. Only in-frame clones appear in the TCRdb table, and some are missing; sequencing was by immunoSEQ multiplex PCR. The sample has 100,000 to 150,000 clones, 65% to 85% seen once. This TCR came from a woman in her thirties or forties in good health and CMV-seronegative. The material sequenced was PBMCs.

CDR3 protein: CATSRESTSGSTDTQYF. The CDR3 coding sequence is TGTGCCACCAGCAGAGAGAGTACTAGCGGTAGCACAGATACGCAGTATTTT. V gene TRBV15 combines with J gene TRBJ2-3; TRBD2 matches at 8 bases. With 0 bases clipped from V and 0 bases from J, the junction kept 5 bases outside the gene matches. Germline assignment: CDR1 LNHNV and CDR2 YYDKDF (reference sequence). The CDR3 consists of 17 residues.